This T cell receptor beta chain originates from a study of blood T cell repertoires in COVID-19. About the study: The United States, Italy and Spain provided the acute and convalescent COVID-19 samples.

Profiled with immunoSEQ multiplex PCR; TCRdb holds only in-frame clones, not every one. Seen here are about 150,000 clones, less than 90% observed once, and the top ten hold more than 2%. Germline CDR1 reads LNHNV; CDR2 reads YYDKDF (reference sequence). Trimming removed 4 bases from V and 4 bases from J; junction bases left unmatched: 0. CDR3 length equals 12 residues. This clonotype was obtained from a woman in her seventies with acute or convalescent COVID-19. Sequencing used peripheral blood. The rearrangement joins TRBV15 to TRBJ1-2, with 7 bases identical to TRBD1. CDR3: CATSNRGYGYTF. CDR3 in DNA: TGTGCCACCAGCAACAGGGGCTATGGCTACACCTTC. Full variable domain (missing parts from reference TRBV15 and TRBJ1-2): DAMVIQNPRYQVTQFGKPVTLSCSQTLNHNVMYWYQQKSSQAPKLLFHYYDKDFNNEADTPDNFQSRRPNTSFCFLDIRSPGLGDTAMYLCATSNRGYGYTFGSGTRLTVV.